The clone carrying this T cell receptor beta chain was found many times. Its antigen is not identified. TCRdb used MiXCR to reprocess the reads, holding one entry per CDR3 protein. The profile shows some 240,000 distinct CDR3 sequences, over 15% of them singletons. This sample stems from a study of T cell repertoires in cytomegalovirus infection. Study-wide context: CMV infection plus the matching HLA type was flagged by public TCR beta signatures. Study results and limitations: Of the TCR beta families, the public ones yielded a cumulative frequency that identified carriers of CMV plus the relevant HLA.

The length of the CDR3 is 13 residues. Trimming removed 5 bases from V and 3 bases from J, with 10 bases in between. Germline V lookup: CDR1 SGHTA, CDR2 FQGNSA. This TCR was sampled from a human donor in good health (CMV status not recorded). Some clones in this sample may be carry-over from other donors' samples. Sequenced sample: CD8+ T cells from PBMCs. The chain recombines TRBV7-2 with TRBJ1-2; D possibly corresponds to TRBD1 (5 bases). The CDR3 loop reads CASSLWGYYGYTF. CDR3 coding DNA: TGTGCCAGCAGCCTCTGGGGGTACTATGGCTACACCTTC.